The TCR beta chain under discussion was sequenced for a study of metastatic and nonmetastatic thyroid tumors. On the study more broadly: Where malignant and benign thyroid patients were concerned, repertoires were compared across blood and tumor or nodule tissue.

Each patient came to thyroid surgery without any prior treatment (of any kind). From germline, CDR1 is SGHRS and CDR2 YFSETQ. Trimming took off 2 bases at V and 4 bases at J, with 12 bases between the two ends. The CDR3 runs to 15 residues. Regarding the study as a whole: TCR beta diversity was reportedly significantly higher in malignant thyroid tumors than benign nodules, in blood and tumor.

Of note for this clone: Its antigen is unknown.

Original analysis: A classifier for distant metastasis in papillary thyroid cancer was constructed using CDR3 differences observed across clinicopathological groups. TCRdb re-called clones from the PCR reads using MiXCR. TCRdb's processing, not the authors', yielded these V and J calls. The sample has 17,000 or so clones, approximately 20% seen once. The sample was tumor tissue. The chain uses TRBV5-1 and TRBJ2-2, with D maybe TRBD1 (6 bases). This sequence was found in a female donor with papillary thyroid cancer or a benign thyroid nodule (not recorded which). Some clones in this sample may be carry-over from other donors' samples. As DNA, the CDR3 is TGCGCCAGCAGCTTACGGACAGAATTCACCGGGGAGCTGTTTTTT. Translation gives CASSLRTEFTGELFF. The complete variable domain, with remaining parts taken from reference TRBV5-1 and TRBJ2-2, reads KAGVTQTPRYLIKTRGQQVTLSCSPISGHRSVSWYQQTPGQGLQFLFEYFSETQRNKGNFPGRFSGRQFSNSRSEMNVSTLELGDSALYLCASSLRTEFTGELFFGEGSRLTVL.